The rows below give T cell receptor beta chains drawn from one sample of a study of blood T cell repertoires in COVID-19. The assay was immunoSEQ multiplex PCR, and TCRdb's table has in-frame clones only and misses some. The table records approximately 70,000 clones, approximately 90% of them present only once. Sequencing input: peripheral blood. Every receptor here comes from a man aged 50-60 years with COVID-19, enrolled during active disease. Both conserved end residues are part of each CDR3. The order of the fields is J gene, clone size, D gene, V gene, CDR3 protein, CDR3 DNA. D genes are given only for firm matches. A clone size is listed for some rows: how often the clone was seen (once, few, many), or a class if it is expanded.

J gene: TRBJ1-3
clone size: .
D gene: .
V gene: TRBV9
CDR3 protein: CASSVETGRTGNTIYF
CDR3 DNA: TGTGCCAGCAGCGTAGAAACAGGGAGAACTGGAAACACCATATATTTT

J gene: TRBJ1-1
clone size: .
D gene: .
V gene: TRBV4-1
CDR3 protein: CASSLRWRENTEAFF
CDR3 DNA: TGCGCCAGCAGCCTTAGGTGGAGGGAGAACACTGAAGCTTTCTTT

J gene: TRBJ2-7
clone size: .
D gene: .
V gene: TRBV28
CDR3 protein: CASRTSGAEQYF
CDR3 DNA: TGTGCCAGCAGGACGTCAGGGGCCGAGCAGTACTTC

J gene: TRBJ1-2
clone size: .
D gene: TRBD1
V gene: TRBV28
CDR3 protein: CASSRIGTGGNYGYTF
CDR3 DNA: TGTGCCAGCAGCCGTATAGGGACAGGGGGCAACTATGGCTACACCTTC

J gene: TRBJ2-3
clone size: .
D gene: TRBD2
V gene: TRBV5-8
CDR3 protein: CASSTGLAGGDTQYF
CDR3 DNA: TGTGCCAGCAGCACAGGACTAGCGGGAGGAGATACGCAGTATTTT

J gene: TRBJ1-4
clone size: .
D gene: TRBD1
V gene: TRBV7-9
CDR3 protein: CASSPGQGAGANEKLFF
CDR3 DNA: TGTGCCAGCAGCCCCGGACAGGGGGCTGGGGCTAATGAAAAACTGTTTTTT

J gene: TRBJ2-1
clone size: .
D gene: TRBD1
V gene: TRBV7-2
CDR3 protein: CASSLVQGDNEQFF
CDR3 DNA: TGTGCCAGCAGCTTAGTTCAGGGGGACAATGAGCAGTTCTTC

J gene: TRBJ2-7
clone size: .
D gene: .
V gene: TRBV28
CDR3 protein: CASSNQYEQYF
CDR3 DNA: TGTGCCAGCAGCAATCAGTACGAGCAGTACTTC

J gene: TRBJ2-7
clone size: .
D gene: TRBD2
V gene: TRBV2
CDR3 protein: CASSVAGGLTYEQYF
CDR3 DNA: TGTGCCAGCAGTGTAGCGGGAGGGCTTACCTACGAGCAGTACTTC

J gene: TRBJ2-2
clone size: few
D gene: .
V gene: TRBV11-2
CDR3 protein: CASSTTGTTGELFF
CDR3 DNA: TGTGCCAGCAGCACCACAGGGACCACCGGGGAGCTGTTTTTT

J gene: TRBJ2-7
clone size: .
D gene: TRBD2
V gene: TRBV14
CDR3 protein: CASSQVRRETGLSGLAGAHEQYF
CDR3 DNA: TGTGCCAGCAGCCAAGTTCGACGAGAAACAGGGCTTAGTGGACTAGCGGGAGCACACGAGCAGTACTTC

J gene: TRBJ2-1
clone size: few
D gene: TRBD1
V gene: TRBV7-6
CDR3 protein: CASSLEGQGYEQFF
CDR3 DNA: TGTGCCAGCAGCTTAGAGGGACAGGGCTATGAGCAGTTCTTC

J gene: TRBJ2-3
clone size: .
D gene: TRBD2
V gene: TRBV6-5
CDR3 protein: CASIPSGKDTQYF
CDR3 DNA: TGTGCCAGCATACCTAGCGGGAAAGATACGCAGTATTTT

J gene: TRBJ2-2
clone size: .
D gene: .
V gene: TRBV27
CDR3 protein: CASSLYSNTGELFF
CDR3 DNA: TGTGCCAGCAGTCTCTACTCGAACACCGGGGAGCTGTTTTTT

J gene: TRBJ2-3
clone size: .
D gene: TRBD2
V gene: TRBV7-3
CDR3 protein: CASSLKAGGPDTQYF
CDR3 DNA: TGTGCCAGCAGCTTAAAAGCGGGAGGGCCGGATACGCAGTATTTT

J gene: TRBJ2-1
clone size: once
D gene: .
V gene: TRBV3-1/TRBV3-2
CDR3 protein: CASSLARASDEQFF
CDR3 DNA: TGTGCCAGCAGCCTAGCCCGGGCTAGCGATGAGCAGTTCTTC

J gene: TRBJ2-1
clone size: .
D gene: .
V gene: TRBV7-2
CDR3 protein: CASSLAGSSYNEQFF
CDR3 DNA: TGTGCCAGCAGCTTAGCTGGCAGCTCCTACAATGAGCAGTTCTTC

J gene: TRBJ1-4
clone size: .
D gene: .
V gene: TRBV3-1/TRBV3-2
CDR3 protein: CASSNFGPGAVNEKLFF
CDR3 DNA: TGTGCCAGCAGCAATTTTGGGCCAGGGGCGGTTAATGAAAAACTGTTTTTT

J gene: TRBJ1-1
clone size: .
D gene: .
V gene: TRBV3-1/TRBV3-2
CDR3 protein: CASSQEGGREEAFF
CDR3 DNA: TGTGCCAGCAGCCAAGAAGGCGGCAGAGAAGAAGCTTTCTTT

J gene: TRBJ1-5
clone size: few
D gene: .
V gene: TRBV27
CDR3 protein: CASSQLGADQPQHF
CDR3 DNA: TGTGCCAGCAGTCAACTGGGGGCGGATCAGCCCCAGCATTTT

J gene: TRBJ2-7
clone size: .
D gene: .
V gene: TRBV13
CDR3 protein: CASSLRRQVPTYEQYF
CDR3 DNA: TGTGCCAGCAGCTTACGGCGCCAGGTTCCGACCTACGAGCAGTACTTC

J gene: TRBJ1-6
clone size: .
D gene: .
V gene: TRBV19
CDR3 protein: CASKGQFNSPLHF
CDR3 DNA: TGTGCCAGTAAAGGACAGTTTAATTCACCCCTCCACTTT

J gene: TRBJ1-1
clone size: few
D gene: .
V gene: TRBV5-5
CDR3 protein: CASRHGTGGYTEAFF
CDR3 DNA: TGTGCCAGCAGACATGGGACCGGGGGGTACACTGAAGCTTTCTTT

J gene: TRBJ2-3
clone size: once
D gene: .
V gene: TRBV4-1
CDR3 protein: CASSQVGGVGTDTQYF
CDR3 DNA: TGCGCCAGCAGCCAAGTCGGAGGGGTGGGCACAGATACGCAGTATTTT

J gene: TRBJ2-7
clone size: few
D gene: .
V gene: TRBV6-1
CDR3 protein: CASSEAQTGSYEQYF
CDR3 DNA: TGTGCCAGCAGTGAAGCGCAGACAGGTTCCTACGAGCAGTACTTC

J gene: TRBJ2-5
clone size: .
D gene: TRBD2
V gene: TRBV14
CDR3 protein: CASSLGTSGRGETQYF
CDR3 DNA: TGTGCCAGCAGCCTCGGGACTAGCGGGAGGGGAGAGACCCAGTACTTC

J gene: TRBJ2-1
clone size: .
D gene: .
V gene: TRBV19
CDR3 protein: CASSIGRGRSYNEQFF
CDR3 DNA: TGTGCCAGTAGTATAGGTCGGGGTAGGTCCTACAATGAGCAGTTCTTC

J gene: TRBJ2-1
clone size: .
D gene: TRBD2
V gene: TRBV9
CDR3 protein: CASSVLPSGVYNEQFF
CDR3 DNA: TGTGCCAGCAGCGTATTACCTAGCGGAGTCTACAATGAGCAGTTCTTC

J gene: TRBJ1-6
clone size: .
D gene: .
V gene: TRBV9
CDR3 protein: CASSRGNYNSPLHF
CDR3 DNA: TGTGCCAGCAGCAGAGGGAACTATAATTCACCCCTCCACTTT

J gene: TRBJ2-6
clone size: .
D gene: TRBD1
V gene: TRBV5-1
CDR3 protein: CASSLGGAPGANVLTF
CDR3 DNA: TGCGCCAGCAGCTTAGGGGGCGCCCCTGGGGCCAACGTCCTGACTTTC

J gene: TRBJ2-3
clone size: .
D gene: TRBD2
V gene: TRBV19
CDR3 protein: CASSIGGPAGVLDTQYF
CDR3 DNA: TGTGCCAGTAGTATAGGTGGCCCCGCGGGAGTCTTAGATACGCAGTATTTT

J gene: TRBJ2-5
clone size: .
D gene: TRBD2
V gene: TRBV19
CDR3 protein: CASSIALAGVLGETQYF
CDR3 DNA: TGTGCCAGTAGTATAGCCCTAGCGGGAGTTTTGGGAGAGACCCAGTACTTC

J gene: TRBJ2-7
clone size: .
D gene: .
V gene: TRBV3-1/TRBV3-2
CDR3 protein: CASSQDSGERGQYF
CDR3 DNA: TGTGCCAGCAGCCAAGATTCTGGGGAGAGAGGCCAGTACTTC

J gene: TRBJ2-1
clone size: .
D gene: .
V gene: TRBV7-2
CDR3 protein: CASSPPGSSYNEQFF
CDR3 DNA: TGTGCCAGCAGCCCTCCGGGGAGCTCCTACAATGAGCAGTTCTTC

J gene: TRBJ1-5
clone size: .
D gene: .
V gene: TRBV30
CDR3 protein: CAWSEASNQPQHF
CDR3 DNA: TGTGCCTGGAGTGAAGCTAGCAATCAGCCCCAGCATTTT

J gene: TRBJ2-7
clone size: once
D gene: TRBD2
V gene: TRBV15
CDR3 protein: CATSRDDLAGGNHEQYF
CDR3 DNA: TGTGCCACCAGCAGAGATGATCTAGCGGGAGGGAATCACGAGCAGTACTTC

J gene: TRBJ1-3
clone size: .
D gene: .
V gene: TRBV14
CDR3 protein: CASSQDRGNTIYF
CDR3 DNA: TGTGCCAGCAGCCAAGACAGGGGAAACACCATATATTTT

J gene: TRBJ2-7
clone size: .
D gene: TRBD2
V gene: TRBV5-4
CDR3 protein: CASSPGLAGVVYEQYF
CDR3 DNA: TGTGCCAGCAGCCCAGGACTAGCGGGAGTAGTATACGAGCAGTACTTC

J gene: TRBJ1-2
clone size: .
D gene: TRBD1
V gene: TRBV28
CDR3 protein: CASRLTGVYGYTF
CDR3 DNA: TGTGCCAGCAGGCTGACAGGGGTCTATGGCTACACCTTC

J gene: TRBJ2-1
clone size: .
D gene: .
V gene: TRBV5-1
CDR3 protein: CASRISPVRDSYNEQFF
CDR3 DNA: TGCGCCAGCAGAATTTCCCCGGTCAGGGACTCCTACAATGAGCAGTTCTTC

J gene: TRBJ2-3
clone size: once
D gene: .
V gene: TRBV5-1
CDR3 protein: CASSLALAGPDTQYF
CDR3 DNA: TGCGCCAGCAGCTTGGCCCTGGCAGGGCCAGATACGCAGTATTTT

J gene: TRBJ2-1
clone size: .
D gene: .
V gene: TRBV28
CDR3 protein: CASSSGGHNEQFF
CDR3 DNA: TGTGCCAGCAGTAGCGGTGGCCACAATGAGCAGTTCTTC

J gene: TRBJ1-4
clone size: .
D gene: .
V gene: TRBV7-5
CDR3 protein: CVRSLVRRNEKLFF
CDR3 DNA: TGTGTCAGAAGCTTAGTTCGGAGGAATGAAAAACTGTTTTTT

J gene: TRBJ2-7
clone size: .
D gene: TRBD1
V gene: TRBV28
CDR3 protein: CASSLGTGGDEQYF
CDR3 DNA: TGTGCCAGCAGTTTAGGGACAGGGGGAGACGAGCAGTACTTC

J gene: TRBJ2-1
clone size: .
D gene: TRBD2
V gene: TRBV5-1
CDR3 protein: CASEEREAGRQFF
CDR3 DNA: TGCGCCAGCGAGGAGCGGGAGGCTGGACGGCAGTTCTTC

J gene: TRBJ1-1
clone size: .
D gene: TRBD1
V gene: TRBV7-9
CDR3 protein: CASSFSQRSQGRLFF
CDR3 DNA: TGTGCCAGCAGCTTTTCCCAAAGGTCACAGGGGAGACTATTCTTT

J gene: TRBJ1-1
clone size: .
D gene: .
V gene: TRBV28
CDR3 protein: CASSLGGDPEAFF
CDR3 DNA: TGTGCCAGCAGTTTGGGGGGAGATCCTGAAGCTTTCTTT

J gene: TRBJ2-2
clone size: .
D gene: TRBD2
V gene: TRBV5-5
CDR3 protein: CASSSWTSGMNTGELFF
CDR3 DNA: TGTGCCAGCAGCTCATGGACTAGCGGGATGAACACCGGGGAGCTGTTTTTT

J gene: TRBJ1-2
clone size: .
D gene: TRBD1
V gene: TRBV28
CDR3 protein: CASKGGDRNYGYTF
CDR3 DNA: TGTGCCAGCAAGGGGGGGGACAGGAACTATGGCTACACCTTC

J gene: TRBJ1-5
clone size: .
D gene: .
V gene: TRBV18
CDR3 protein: CASSPMQVNQPQHF
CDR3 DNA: TGTGCCAGCTCACCAATGCAGGTCAATCAGCCCCAGCATTTT

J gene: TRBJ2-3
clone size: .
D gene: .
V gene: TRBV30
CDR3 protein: CAWSVLADTQYF
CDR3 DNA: TGTGCCTGGAGTGTACTGGCAGATACGCAGTATTTT

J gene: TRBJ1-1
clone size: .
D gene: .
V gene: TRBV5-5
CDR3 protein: CASSSQSNTEAFF
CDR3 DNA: TGTGCCAGCAGCTCCCAATCGAACACTGAAGCTTTCTTT

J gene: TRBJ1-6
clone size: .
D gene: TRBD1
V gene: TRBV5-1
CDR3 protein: CASSLGQGVNSPLHF
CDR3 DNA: TGCGCCAGCAGCTTGGGACAGGGAGTTAATTCACCCCTCCACTTT

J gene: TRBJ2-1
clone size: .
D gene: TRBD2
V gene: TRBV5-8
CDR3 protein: CASSRAGASYNEQFF
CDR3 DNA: TGTGCCAGCAGCCGAGCGGGAGCCTCCTACAATGAGCAGTTCTTC

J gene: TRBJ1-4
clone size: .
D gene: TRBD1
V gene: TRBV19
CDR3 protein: CASSLRTGLRDEKLFF
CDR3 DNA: TGTGCCAGTAGTCTCCGGACAGGGCTTCGGGATGAAAAACTGTTTTTT

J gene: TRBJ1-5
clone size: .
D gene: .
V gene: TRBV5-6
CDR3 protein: CASSLGGQGNQPQHF
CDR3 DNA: TGTGCCAGCAGCTTGGGGGGGCAGGGGAATCAGCCCCAGCATTTT

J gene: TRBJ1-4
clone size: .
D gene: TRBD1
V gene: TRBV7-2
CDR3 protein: CASSPGQGANEKLFF
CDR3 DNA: TGTGCCAGCAGCCCCGGACAGGGAGCTAATGAAAAACTGTTTTTT

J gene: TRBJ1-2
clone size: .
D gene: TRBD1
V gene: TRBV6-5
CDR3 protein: CASSDHSRGLRGYTF
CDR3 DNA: TGTGCCAGCAGCGATCACTCCAGGGGGCTAAGGGGCTACACCTTC